This T cell receptor beta chain was retrieved from a study of cytomegalovirus exposure and HLA in healthy donors. The table came from immunoSEQ multiplex PCR; TCRdb's copy has only in-frame clones and leaves some out. The sample has more than 140,000 clones, 70% to 90% seen once. About this clone: Its antigen is unidentified.

The donors were members of the roughly 130-subject validation cohort (separate from the roughly 670-subject first cohort). Broader study findings: Among TCR beta chains, those listed as cytomegalovirus-associated numbered fewer than 200. Per published reports, the classifier diagnosed cytomegalovirus status with high specificity and sensitivity. A few CMV-associated chains proved CMV antigen-specific in vitro.

This CDR3 has 15 amino acids. V was cut by 4 bases and J by 4 bases, with 15 bases left in between. Germline CDR1 is SGHRS and CDR2 is YFSETQ. V and J are TRBV5-1 and TRBJ1-5; possible D gene TRBD1, 5 bases. What was sequenced was PBMCs. This receptor was obtained from a woman aged 18-30 years in good health and CMV-seropositive. The CDR3 loop reads CASSRDGGGNQPQHF. CDR3 nucleotide sequence: TGCGCCAGCAGCCGGGACGGCGGGGGTAATCAGCCCCAGCATTTT.